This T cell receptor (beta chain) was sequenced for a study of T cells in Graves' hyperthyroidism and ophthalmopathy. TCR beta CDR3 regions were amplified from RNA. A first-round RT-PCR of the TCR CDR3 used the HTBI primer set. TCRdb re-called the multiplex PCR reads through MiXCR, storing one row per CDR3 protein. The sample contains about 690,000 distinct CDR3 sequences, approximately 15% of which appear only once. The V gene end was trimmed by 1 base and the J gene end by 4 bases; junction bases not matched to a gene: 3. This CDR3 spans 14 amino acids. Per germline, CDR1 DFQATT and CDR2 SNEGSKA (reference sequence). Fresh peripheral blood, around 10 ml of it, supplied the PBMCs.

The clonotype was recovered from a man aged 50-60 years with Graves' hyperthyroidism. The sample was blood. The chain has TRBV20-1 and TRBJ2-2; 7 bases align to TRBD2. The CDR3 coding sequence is TGCAGTGCTAGAGGGCGGGAGTCCACCGGGGAGCTGTTTTTT. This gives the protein CSARGRESTGELFF.